Presented here are 24 T cell receptor beta chains from one specimen sequenced in a study of shared clonotypes between healthy human individuals. Measured with immunoSEQ multiplex PCR; TCRdb has only the in-frame clones, and not every one. The repertoire holds about 480,000 clones, almost 80% seen once, with around 12% in the top ten. Sequencing input: PBMCs. Source of these receptors: a woman aged 40 to 49 in good health. Some clones in this sample may be carry-over from other donors' samples.

The rearrangement uses TRBV28 and TRBJ1-2; D not certain. The CDR3 is 15 amino acids. V was clipped by 4 bases and J by 4 bases, with 16 bases between them. The germline V gene encodes CDR1 MDHEN and CDR2 SYDVKM. The CDR3 coding sequence is TGTGCCAGCAGTTCCGTAGATGGCTCCCTCTATGGCTACACCTTC. Translated, it gives CASSSVDGSLYGYTF.

V usage is TRBV6-5 and J usage is TRBJ2-7; a possible D gene is TRBD1 (5 bases). The CDR3 has 13 residues. Germline CDR1 and CDR2: MNHEY and SVGAGI. Trimming took off 11 bases at V and 0 bases at J, with 14 bases between the two ends. CDR3 DNA sequence: TGTGCCTGTCAGCAGGGATTCTCCTACGAGCAGTACTTC. Protein: CACQQGFSYEQYF.

This clone was observed a few times. The rearrangement links TRBV9 to TRBJ1-1; unclear D gene. The CDR3 extends over 15 amino acids. The germline V and J ends were trimmed by 3 bases and 0 bases, with 12 bases remaining between them. Germline V gene lookup returns CDR1 SGDLS and CDR2 YYNGEE. CDR3 amino acids: CASSAHGDMNTEAFF. The CDR3 coding sequence is TGTGCCAGCAGCGCCCACGGTGATATGAACACTGAAGCTTTCTTT.

The genes are TRBV2 and TRBJ2-1; the match to TRBD2 covers 8 bases. This CDR3 contains 14 residues. J lost 15 bases, V lost 6 bases, and 16 bases had no gene match. CDR1 is SNHLY and CDR2 is FYNNEI in the germline V gene. CDR3 sequence reads: CASRGLAGGPSRFF. In DNA, the CDR3 is TGTGCCAGCAGGGGTCTGGCGGGAGGCCCTTCGAGGTTCTTC.

CDR3 region: CASGLGGRTNSYEQYF. CDR3 sequence (DNA): TGTGCCAGCGGACTTGGAGGACGGACAAACTCCTACGAGCAGTACTTC. The rearrangement links TRBV5-4 to TRBJ2-7; D is perhaps TRBD1 or TRBD2 (5 bases each). Germline CDR1 SGHNT, CDR2 YYREEE (reference sequence). Trimming shortened V by 7 bases and J by 0 bases, and 20 bases separated the two germline ends. The CDR3 is made up of 16 amino acids.

This clone appeared a single time. The rearrangement links TRBV7-8 to TRBJ1-1; a possible D gene is TRBD1 (6 bases). CDR1 is SGHVS and CDR2 is FQNEAQ in the germline V gene. This CDR3 region has 13 residues. V was pared by 8 bases and J by 2 bases, with 12 bases between. The CDR3 coding sequence is TGTGCCAGCGGGTGGGGGGCCAACACTGAAGCTTTCTTT. Amino acid sequence: CASGWGANTEAFF. The full variable domain, its missing parts supplied by reference TRBV7-8 and TRBJ1-1, is GAGVSQSPRYKVAKRGQDVALRCDPISGHVSLFWYQQALGQGPEFLTYFQNEAQLDKSGLPSDRFFAERPEGSVSTLKIQRTQQEDSAVYLCASGWGANTEAFFGQGTRLTVV.

The genes are TRBV19 and TRBJ2-5, with a tentative D call TRBD2 (5 bases). This CDR3 comprises 15 residues. With 3 bases removed from V and 3 bases from J, the gap between germline ends came to 14 bases. Germline V CDR1 and CDR2: LNHDA, SQIVND (reference sequence). The CDR3 reads CASSIWGDREETQYF. The CDR3 DNA follows: TGTGCCAGTAGTATTTGGGGAGACCGGGAAGAGACCCAGTACTTC.

This clone was observed a few times. The chain is built from TRBV7-9 and TRBJ1-2, with TRBD1 as a possible D gene (5 bases). In germline, CDR1 is SEHNR, CDR2 FQNEAQ (reference sequence). Trimming left V 4 bases short and J 2 bases short, with 8 bases between. This CDR3 spans 13 amino acids. DNA of the CDR3: TGTGCCAGCAGCTCGGACACAAACTATGGCTACACCTTC. Its translation: CASSSDTNYGYTF.

The V call is TRBV19, the J call TRBJ2-3; D call uncertain. CDR3 length: 13 residues. Trimming shortened V by 9 bases and J by 1 base, and 11 bases separated the two germline ends. Germline loops: CDR1 LNHDA, CDR2 SQIVND (reference sequence). CDR3 bases: TGTGCCAGCCAGAAGGACGGCACAGATACGCAGTATTTT. It encodes CASQKDGTDTQYF.

The rearrangement links TRBV2 to TRBJ2-3, with TRBD1 matching 8 bases. The junction had 9 bases not matched to a gene; V was cut back by 4 bases and J by 6 bases. Germline V gene lookup returns CDR1 SNHLY and CDR2 FYNNEI. This CDR3 has 15 residues. The CDR3 is CASSVPGGLTDTQYF. CDR3 bases: TGTGCCAGCAGTGTGCCAGGGGGCTTAACGGATACGCAGTATTTT.

The CDR3 DNA sequence: TGTGCCAGCAGGGCCGGGACAGGGGGCGGGGAGCCCCAGCATTTT. This codes for CASRAGTGGGEPQHF. This chain uses TRBV2 with TRBJ1-5; 12 bases are shared with TRBD1. With V trimmed by 6 bases and J by 8 bases, 8 bases remained unmatched. This CDR3 has 15 amino acids. Germline CDR1 SNHLY, CDR2 FYNNEI.

Worth noting for this clone: This is likely an artifact of a read error, given a far larger clone one base away. The V call is TRBV2, the J call TRBJ1-2; D gene uncertain. Per germline, CDR1 SNHLY and CDR2 FYNNEI. V lost 0 bases and J 8 bases, leaving 10 bases between the germline ends. The CDR3 runs to 13 residues. The CDR3 DNA follows: TGTGCCAGCAGTGAAGCCGTCGATTGGGGCTACACCTTC. Translating it yields CASSEAVDWGYTF. Combining the CDR3 with reference TRBV2 and TRBJ1-2 gives the whole variable domain EPEVTQTPSHQVTQMGQEVILRCVPISNHLYFYWYRQILGQKVEFLVSFYNNEISEKSEIFDDQFSVERPDGSNFTLKIRSTKLEDSAMYFCASSEAVDWGYTFGSGTRLTVV.

This clone came up a few times. The chain carries TRBV28 and TRBJ2-7; no reliable D call. The V and J ends lost 2 bases and 6 bases respectively, with 11 bases between them. CDR3 length: 13 residues. CDR1 and CDR2 (germline): MDHEN, SYDVKM. Here the CDR3 DNA reads TGTGCCAGCAGTTTAGAGGAGCCCGGCGAGCAGTACTTC. This sequence encodes CASSLEEPGEQYF.

J is TRBJ1-6 and V is TRBV27; 8 bases are shared with TRBD1. Germline V gene data show CDR1 as MNHEY and CDR2 as SMNVEV (reference sequence). J lost 9 bases, V lost 7 bases, and 2 bases had no gene match. This CDR3 has 12 amino acids. The CDR3 sequence: CASTDRGSPLHF. The CDR3 bases are TGTGCCAGCACCGACAGGGGTTCACCCCTCCACTTT.

This clone has just one count. This sequence joins TRBV5-6 and TRBJ2-5; no clear D gene. Looked up from germline, CDR1 is SGHDT and CDR2 is YYEEEE. The germline V and J ends were trimmed by 2 bases and 6 bases, with 5 bases remaining between them. The CDR3 totals 11 residues. CDR3 loop: CASSFGQTQYF. CDR3 coding DNA: TGTGCCAGCAGCTTCGGACAGACCCAGTACTTC.

The J gene is TRBJ2-1, the V gene TRBV25-1, with 7 bases matching TRBD1. CDR3 length: 18 residues. CDR1 is MGHDK, CDR2 SYGVNS, per germline. V was clipped by 3 bases and J by 7 bases; unmatched bases: 18. CDR3 coding DNA: TGTGCCAGCAGTGACGCCCGCCCCCGGGACAGCTCCTCTAATGAGCAGTTCTTC. It specifies CASSDARPRDSSSNEQFF.

V is TRBV7-2 and J is TRBJ2-3; 9 bases are shared with TRBD2. The germline V gene encodes CDR1 SGHTA and CDR2 FQGNSA. V lost 2 bases to trimming and J lost 0 bases; unmatched junction nucleotides: 6. This CDR3 spans 17 amino acids. Here the CDR3 DNA reads TGTGCCAGCAGCTTAAGACCTCTAGCGGGGAGCACAGATACGCAGTATTTT. It translates to CASSLRPLAGSTDTQYF.

This chain uses TRBV9 with TRBJ2-2; D may be TRBD1 or TRBD2 (5 bases each). Germline loops: CDR1 SGDLS, CDR2 YYNGEE. V dropped 3 bases and J dropped 0 bases, with 18 bases sitting between them. CDR3 size: 18 residues. Written as DNA, the CDR3 is TGTGCCAGCAGCGCTTCCGTGGGGACCTACGCGAACACCGGGGAGCTGTTTTTT. Its protein is CASSASVGTYANTGELFF.

This sequence joins TRBV6-6 and TRBJ1-4; no firm D call. Germline V gene lookup returns CDR1 MNHNY and CDR2 SVGAGI (reference sequence). The V end lost 8 bases, the J end lost 8 bases, and 12 bases lay between the germline ends. This CDR3 is built from 12 residues. The CDR3 bases are TGTGCCAGCGGAGACCCAAGGGAAAAACTGTTTTTT. Its translation is CASGDPREKLFF.

V usage is TRBV28 and J usage is TRBJ2-2, with TRBD2 matching 8 bases. This CDR3 comprises 16 residues. V trimming: 8 bases; J trimming: 1 base; junction bases outside the gene matches: 9. The germline gives CDR1 MDHEN, CDR2 SYDVKM. CDR3 in DNA: TGTGCCAGCCTTGGGCCGGGAGGGGTGAACACCGGGGAGCTGTTTTTT. Protein product: CASLGPGGVNTGELFF. The full variable domain, its missing parts supplied by reference TRBV28 and TRBJ2-2, is DVKVTQSSRYLVKRTGEKVFLECVQDMDHENMFWYRQDPGLGLRLIYFSYDVKMKEKGDIPEGYSVSREKKERFSLILESASTNQTSMYLCASLGPGGVNTGELFFGEGSRLTVL.

The chain uses TRBV5-8 and TRBJ2-7; TRBD2 agrees at 11 bases. CDR1 and CDR2 from the germline V gene are SGHTS and YDEGEE. Losses at the gene ends were 1 base for V and 7 bases for J; bases not matched to a gene: 4. The CDR3 totals 14 residues. As DNA, the CDR3 is TGTGCCAGCAGCTTGACTAGCGGGAGAGGTGAGCAGTACTTC. Protein product: CASSLTSGRGEQYF.

The chain recombines TRBV30 with TRBJ2-6, with 7 bases matching TRBD2. J gave up 2 bases and V 2 bases, and 6 bases lay outside the gene matches. The CDR3 has 16 amino acids. Per germline, CDR1 GTSNPN and CDR2 SVGIG (reference sequence). The CDR3 coding sequence is TGTGCCTGGAGTAACTCCCGGGGGGCTGGGGCCAACGTCCTGACTTTC. Its protein product is CAWSNSRGAGANVLTF.

As regards this clone: This CDR3 is also generated by other DNA sequences in the sample. This chain connects TRBV2 to TRBJ1-5, with D possibly TRBD1 on 5 matching bases. V was cut by 6 bases and J by 7 bases, with 13 bases left in between. The CDR3 covers 13 residues. Germline V gene sequence: CDR1 SNHLY, CDR2 FYNNEI. CDR3 in amino acids: CASSPQGEQPQHF. The CDR3 DNA reads as TGTGCCAGCAGCCCCCAGGGAGAGCAGCCCCAGCATTTT.

This clone has just one count. This chain connects TRBV6-6 to TRBJ1-2, with D unclear. CDR1 is MNHNY, CDR2 SVGAGI, per germline (reference sequence). V was shortened by 8 bases and J by 4 bases, with 14 bases between the two germline ends. The CDR3 loop spans 13 amino acids. The CDR3 here is CASSSRAAYGYTF. The DNA of the CDR3 is TGTGCCAGCTCCTCACGGGCGGCCTATGGCTACACCTTC.